This TCR beta chain was obtained from a study of early T cells in non-severe SARS-CoV-2 infection. The wider study: Sequencing of unsorted whole blood was done on bulk RNA, leaving chains unpaired. Findings and limits, study-wide: There was a bias toward anti-spike CD8 responses in VDJdb matching, which missed private and CD4 specificities.

With 4 bases clipped from V and 8 bases from J, the junction kept 9 bases outside the gene matches. Per germline, CDR1 LGHDT and CDR2 YNNKEL (reference sequence). This CDR3 has 16 amino acids. A word on this clonotype: Its specificity is unknown.

Researchers tagged individual cDNA molecules with unique molecular identifiers. MiXCR was run by TCRdb on the 5' RACE reads, yielding one entry per CDR3 protein. The sample yields fewer than 120,000 distinct CDR3 sequences, roughly 12% seen once. Sequences were derived from whole blood, sampled at baseline. The chain has TRBV3-1 and TRBJ2-1, with 12 bases matching TRBD2. This TCR was recovered from an adult who was a healthcare worker with PCR-confirmed SARS-CoV-2 infection or an uninfected control (not recorded which). The chain's CDR3 is CASSPYPSGGAHEQFF. In DNA, the CDR3 is TGTGCCAGCAGCCCATACCCTAGCGGGGGGGCACATGAGCAGTTCTTC.